The 9 T cell receptor beta chains given below trace back to one sample, sequenced in a study of quantifying T cell responses using KT2 cells. Study in general: cDNA was made from DNase-treated RNA using alpha and beta constant primers.

An oligo carrying a UMI was ligated to the cDNA 3' end. First-round PCR used around 4 cycles and beta primers RC1.1 and RC1.2 covering TRBC1 and TRBC2. TCRdb re-called the UMI-ligation and nested PCR reads with MiXCR, one entry per CDR3 protein. This sample has some 41,000 distinct CDR3 sequences; approximately 15% occur once, and the top ten carry roughly two fifths. Sample: PBMCs spiked with cells of the T cell clone KT2. These receptors all stem from a human donor.

This clonotype was detected only a few times. The J gene is TRBJ2-3, the V gene TRBV6-2 or TRBV6-3, with 13 bases matching TRBD2. The germline V gene has CDR1 MNHEY and CDR2 SVGEGT. After removal of 2 bases from V and 6 bases from J, the junction contained 8 bases not matched to a gene. The CDR3 contains 17 residues. The CDR3 sequence: CASSYTGTSGARDTQYF. The DNA of the CDR3 is TGTGCCAGCAGTTACACCGGGACTAGCGGGGCTCGGGATACGCAGTATTTT.

The V call is TRBV5-1, the J call TRBJ1-4; 7 bases match TRBD1. V shed 7 bases, J shed 2 bases, and the junction held 5 bases outside the gene matches. The germline V gene has CDR1 SGHRS and CDR2 YFSETQ. The CDR3 is 14 amino acids. The CDR3 is CASRQGRTNEKLFF. CDR3 nucleotide sequence: TGCGCCAGCCGACAGGGTAGGACTAATGAAAAACTGTTTTTT.

V usage is TRBV7-6 and J usage is TRBJ2-1; 8 bases fit TRBD2. The CDR3 spans 17 residues. Trimming at V came to 1 base and at J to 7 bases, leaving 12 bases not matched to a gene. Germline CDR1 SGHVS, CDR2 FNYEAQ. The CDR3 here is CASSLEVRASGWNEQFF. In DNA form, the CDR3 reads TGTGCCAGCAGCTTAGAGGTTCGGGCTAGCGGGTGGAATGAGCAGTTCTTC.

The rearrangement joins TRBV30 to TRBJ2-3; no reliable D call. Germline V gene data show CDR1 as GTSNPN and CDR2 as SVGIG (reference sequence). Between the trimmed V and J ends, which lost 2 bases and 0 bases, there was a span of 6 bases. The CDR3 sequence is 13 residues long. CDR3 nucleotide sequence: TGTGCCTGGAGTCGGGTTAGCACAGATACGCAGTATTTT. Translating it yields CAWSRVSTDTQYF.

The rearrangement links TRBV5-5 to TRBJ1-1; maybe TRBD1 (6 bases). This CDR3 comprises 13 residues. Looked up from germline, CDR1 is SGHKS and CDR2 is YYEKEE (reference sequence). V was clipped by 4 bases and J by 3 bases, with 10 bases between them. CDR3 residues: CASSQQGDTEAFF. The CDR3 bases are TGTGCCAGCAGCCAACAGGGTGACACTGAAGCTTTCTTT.

The V and J genes are TRBV4-1 and TRBJ2-1; 8 bases match TRBD2. V shed 2 bases, J shed 2 bases, and the junction held 5 bases outside the gene matches. Germline V gene sequence: CDR1 MGHRA, CDR2 YSYEKL. The CDR3 totals 16 residues. The CDR3, as DNA: TGCGCCAGCAGCCAACGCGGGGGGTACACCTACAATGAGCAGTTCTTC. Its protein is CASSQRGGYTYNEQFF.

The rearrangement links TRBV27 to TRBJ2-7; D might be TRBD1 (6 bases). Between the trimmed V and J ends, which lost 5 bases and 0 bases, there was a span of 14 bases. The CDR3 covers 15 residues. Germline V gene lookup returns CDR1 MNHEY and CDR2 SMNVEV (reference sequence). CDR3 DNA: TGTGCCAGCAGTCCCTATACAGGGTCCTCCTACGAGCAGTACTTC. Translated: CASSPYTGSSYEQYF.

This clonotype was counted between two and nine times. The rearrangement uses TRBV2 and TRBJ2-3, with a possible D match to TRBD1 (6 bases). CDR1 and CDR2 (germline): SNHLY, FYNNEI. The CDR3 loop spans 14 amino acids. The CDR3, as DNA: TGTGCGCATAGGGGGACGGCCAGCACAGATACGCAGTATTTT. Its translation: CAHRGTASTDTQYF.

The genes are TRBV5-6 and TRBJ2-1, with 8 bases identical to TRBD2. This CDR3 is 14 amino acids long. CDR1 is SGHDT and CDR2 is YYEEEE in the germline V gene. The V and J ends lost 3 bases and 8 bases, in that order; junction bases with no gene match: 7. The CDR3 sequence: CASSSLKTSDEQFF. CDR3 DNA sequence: TGTGCCAGCAGCTCCTTAAAGACTAGCGATGAGCAGTTCTTC.